The clone carrying this T cell receptor beta chain has just a few counts. Its antigen is undetermined. The data belong to a study of T-cell memory formation after mild COVID-19. After 5'RACE with constant-segment primers, TCR alpha and TCR beta cDNA libraries carrying sample barcodes and UMIs were obtained. TCRdb used MiXCR to reprocess the 5' RACE reads, holding one entry per CDR3 protein. The sample records roughly 560,000 distinct CDR3 sequences, about 20% being singletons. V lost 2 bases, J lost 3 bases, and 13 bases lay in between. This CDR3 has 16 residues. The germline V gene has CDR1 SNHLY and CDR2 FYNNEI. The study's findings and limits: CD4+ contracting clones were mainly CM and EM; CD8+ ones, EMRA. Clones contracting over day 15 to 85 were CD4/CD8 balanced, with later expanders leaning CD4+. Prior to infection, memory already included some responding clones, suggesting cross-reactive memory joined.

The rearrangement joins TRBV2 to TRBJ1-4; TRBD1 might be the D (5 bases). This sequence was found in an adult woman who had mild COVID-19 (a few samples of this study predate the infection). Cell type and time point are not known. Sequenced input: PBMCs or a T cell subset sorted from them (not recorded which). As DNA, the CDR3 is TGTGCCAGCAGTGAATTAGGGGCGATTTCTAATGAAAAACTGTTTTTT. It specifies CASSELGAISNEKLFF.